This is a list of T cell receptor beta chains from one sample in a study of technical replicates of blood from several donors. Profiled with immunoSEQ multiplex PCR; TCRdb holds only in-frame clones, not every one. The profile shows roughly 93,000 clones, roughly 95% of them singletons. Material: T cells isolated from PBMCs. The source is a human donor in good health. The CDR3 runs from the conserved cysteine through the conserved F or W. A D gene is named only where the DNA matches it firmly. Where a row states a size, it is once, few, many or the class of an expanded clone; other rows omit it.

V gene,D gene,J gene,clone size,CDR3 DNA,CDR3 protein
TRBV7-8,TRBD2,TRBJ2-7,-,TGTGCCAGCAGCTTGACCCCTAGCGGGAAGGCGCAGTACTTC,CASSLTPSGKAQYF
TRBV10-3,TRBD2,TRBJ2-3,-,TGTGCCATCACAAGCGGGGGGGCAGCAGATACGCAGTATTTT,CAITSGGAADTQYF
TRBV11-2,-,TRBJ1-5,-,TGTGCCAGCAGCTTAGTCGAGGATCAGCCCCAGCATTTT,CASSLVEDQPQHF
TRBV25-1,-,TRBJ1-2,-,TGTGCCAGCAGCCAGGGGTTCCGGGCGTATGGCTACACCTTC,CASSQGFRAYGYTF
TRBV9,-,TRBJ1-1,few,TGTGCCAGCAGCGTAGTACCGGGGCGGGGGGACACTGAAGCTTTCTTT,CASSVVPGRGDTEAFF
TRBV2,TRBD1,TRBJ1-1,-,TGTGCCAGCTCGAGCCAGGGGGACACTGAAGCTTTCTTT,CASSSQGDTEAFF
TRBV6-5,-,TRBJ2-7,once,TGTGCCAGCAGTTTTCTCTACGAGCAGTACTTC,CASSFLYEQYF
TRBV5-6,TRBD1,TRBJ2-7,-,TGTGCCAGCAGCATCCCCGGGACAGGGGTTCTCTCCTACGAGCAGTACTTC,CASSIPGTGVLSYEQYF
TRBV7-6,TRBD1,TRBJ1-1,-,TGTGCCAGCAGGCCTTACCGGGACAGGGTTCCTGAAGCTTTCTTT,CASRPYRDRVPEAFF
TRBV6-1,-,TRBJ1-2,-,TGTGCCAGCACGGAGGGGTTTGGCGGCTACACCTTC,CASTEGFGGYTF
TRBV19,TRBD1,TRBJ1-1,-,TGTGCCAGTAGTCCAGGGGGCGGCCCAAACACTGAAGCTTTCTTT,CASSPGGGPNTEAFF
TRBV10-1,TRBD1,TRBJ2-5,-,TGCGCCAGCACGGGGGAGGGGGACCCGAGACCGGGACAGGGTCGGGTCCACCTCCTAGAGACCCAGTACTTC,CASTGEGDPRPGQGRVHLLETQYF
TRBV10-2,-,TRBJ2-5,-,TGCGCCAGCAGTGAGTCTTTGGGGGGATTCGGGCAAGAGACCCAGTACTTC,CASSESLGGFGQETQYF
TRBV5-4,-,TRBJ2-7,-,TGTGCCAGCAGCTTGTCAGCCTACGAGCAGTACTTC,CASSLSAYEQYF
TRBV6-1,TRBD1,TRBJ1-5,-,TGTGCCAGCAGTCTGACAGGGAAACAGCCCCAGCATTTT,CASSLTGKQPQHF
TRBV7-2,-,TRBJ1-3,-,TGTGCCAGCAGTTACAGACAGGTTCGGTTGGGAAACACCATATATTTT,CASSYRQVRLGNTIYF
TRBV7-5,-,TRBJ2-7,-,TGTGTCAGAAAACATGCCGGGACAGGGATAACCTACGAGCAGTACTTC,CVRKHAGTGITYEQYF
TRBV19,-,TRBJ2-2,-,TGTGCCAGTACCCGCGGGCCACGCTACCGAGGGATCGGGGAGCTGTTTTTT,CASTRGPRYRGIGELFF
TRBV6-1,-,TRBJ1-2,-,TGTGCCAGCGAACGAGCAGGCCGAAGCTATGGCTACACCTTC,CASERAGRSYGYTF
TRBV11-2,-,TRBJ1-2,-,TGTGCCAGCAGCTTTTTCCAGAAAACCAACTATGGCTACACCTTC,CASSFFQKTNYGYTF
TRBV7-3,TRBD1,TRBJ2-2,-,TGTGCCAGCAGTCAGGACAGGTTCCACACCGGGGAGCTGTTTTTT,CASSQDRFHTGELFF
TRBV6-1,-,TRBJ2-5,-,TGTGCCAGCAGCCGGGAGACCCAGTACTTC,CASSRETQYF
TRBV28,TRBD2,TRBJ2-7,-,TGTGCCAGCAGTTTCCGGCTAGCGGGAGGGCCTAATTCCTACGAGCAGTACTTC,CASSFRLAGGPNSYEQYF
TRBV4-1,-,TRBJ2-3,-,TGCGCCAGCAGCCCGAGACTAGTTAGCACAGATACGCAGTATTTT,CASSPRLVSTDTQYF
TRBV28,TRBD2,TRBJ2-3,-,TGTGCCAGCAGTTTTAACCGCGGGAGGGGGACTAGCACAGATACGCAGTATTTT,CASSFNRGRGTSTDTQYF
TRBV29-1,TRBD2,TRBJ2-2,once,TGCAGCGTTGAAATAGCGGGAGGGCCCGCCGGGGAGCTGTTTTTT,CSVEIAGGPAGELFF
TRBV27,-,TRBJ1-5,-,TGTGCCAGCAGTTTAGACAGAGATCAGCCCCAGCATTTT,CASSLDRDQPQHF
TRBV7-2,-,TRBJ1-2,-,TGTGCCAGCAGCTTAGAGCCAGCGTACTATGGCTACACCTTC,CASSLEPAYYGYTF
TRBV4-2,TRBD1,TRBJ2-1,-,TGTGCCAGCAGCCGACCGGGACAGCGCCTGAATGAGCAGTTCTTC,CASSRPGQRLNEQFF
TRBV18,-,TRBJ1-5,-,TGTGCCAGCTCACCGACAGTCGCGGGGGATCAGCCCCAGCATTTT,CASSPTVAGDQPQHF
TRBV28,TRBD2,TRBJ2-3,-,TGTGCCAGCACCCACCTGGGAGGACTAGCGGGAGTGGCAGATACGCAGTATTTT,CASTHLGGLAGVADTQYF
TRBV4-1,TRBD2,TRBJ2-1,-,TGCGCCAGCAGCCGTAGGCTAGCGGGGGGCGTGGTTTACAATGAGCAGTTCTTC,CASSRRLAGGVVYNEQFF
TRBV7-6,-,TRBJ1-5,-,TGTGCCAGCAGCTTACGGTCCAATCAGCCCCAGCATTTT,CASSLRSNQPQHF
TRBV4-1,TRBD2,TRBJ2-1,-,TGCGCCAGCAGCCAAGTTTTGACAGCGGGATCCTACAATGAGCAGTTCTTC,CASSQVLTAGSYNEQFF
TRBV18,TRBD2,TRBJ2-7,-,TGTGCCAGCTCACCACCTCTCCCTAGCGGGCGCTCCTACGAGCAGTACTTC,CASSPPLPSGRSYEQYF
TRBV27,-,TRBJ1-1,-,TGTGCCAGCAGTTTGGAGGGCCGGAAAGCTTTCTTT,CASSLEGRKAFF
TRBV6-6,-,TRBJ2-2,-,TGTGCCAGCAGCCCAACAGGGCGCCACGGGGAGCTGTTTTTT,CASSPTGRHGELFF
TRBV7-9,-,TRBJ1-6,-,TGTGCCAGCAGGCGGGGCCAGGACTATTCACCCCTCCACTTT,CASRRGQDYSPLHF
TRBV5-1,TRBD1,TRBJ2-5,-,TGCGCCAGCAGACTGACAGGGACCCTTAATCAAGAGACCCAGTACTTC,CASRLTGTLNQETQYF
TRBV19,TRBD1,TRBJ2-1,-,TGTGCCAGTAGTATGGACAGGCGTGTCTACAATGAGCAGTTCTTC,CASSMDRRVYNEQFF
TRBV2,TRBD2,TRBJ2-1,-,TGTGCCAGCAGGGGGGGACTAGCGTACAACAATGAGCAGTTCTTC,CASRGGLAYNNEQFF
TRBV30,-,TRBJ1-3,-,TGTGCCTGGAGTTCCGCGGGAAACACCATATATTTT,CAWSSAGNTIYF
TRBV5-1,TRBD1,TRBJ2-7,once,TGCGCCAGCAGCACAGACAGGGTTATCTCCTACGAGCAGTACTTC,CASSTDRVISYEQYF
TRBV2,-,TRBJ2-7,once,TGTGCCAGCAGTGCCGGGGGACCTACCTACGAGCAGTACTTC,CASSAGGPTYEQYF
TRBV5-1,TRBD2,TRBJ2-3,-,TGCGCCAGCAGCTTGTATATTAGCGGGGGTTACACTAGCACAGATACGCAGTATTTT,CASSLYISGGYTSTDTQYF
TRBV7-2,-,TRBJ1-2,-,TGTGCCAGCAGCGAAGGGGTTTCCCTGGGCTATGGCTACACCTTC,CASSEGVSLGYGYTF
TRBV19,TRBD1,TRBJ2-1,once,TGTGCCAGTAGTATATGGTTATCAGGGGGATCCTACAATGAGCAGTTCTTC,CASSIWLSGGSYNEQFF
TRBV6-1,TRBD1,TRBJ1-5,few,TGTGCCAGCAGTGAAGTCCGAGACAGGGCGAATCAGCCCCAGCATTTT,CASSEVRDRANQPQHF